A selection of T cell receptor beta chains follows, all from one sample in a study of T cell responses to AZD1222 COVID-19 vaccine. Clones were sequenced by immunoSEQ multiplex PCR, and TCRdb holds only the in-frame ones, with some missing. The sample holds 130,000 to 150,000 clones, 75% to 95% seen once. The sequences come from peripheral blood, collected on day 0 of MenACWY control vaccination. Receptors were obtained from an adult in good health. Each CDR3 is given with its conserved first and last residue. D genes are given only for firm matches. Only some rows state a clone size, as once, few, many or a class for expanded clones.

clone size	J gene	D gene	V gene	CDR3 protein	CDR3 DNA
.	TRBJ1-2	.	TRBV27	CASSFGGLSGDYGYTF	TGTGCCAGCAGTTTTGGGGGCCTTTCGGGGGACTATGGCTACACCTTC
.	TRBJ1-1	.	TRBV29-1	CSVRDIEAFF	TGCAGCGTTAGGGACATTGAAGCTTTCTTT
.	TRBJ2-1	.	TRBV30	CAWDQGFGEQFF	TGTGCCTGGGATCAGGGCTTTGGTGAGCAGTTCTTC
once	TRBJ1-2	.	TRBV10-3	CAISESRGYGYTF	TGTGCCATCAGTGAGTCGAGGGGCTATGGCTACACCTTC
.	TRBJ1-6	.	TRBV9	CASSVGKGQNSPLHF	TGTGCCAGCAGCGTAGGGAAAGGGCAAAATTCACCCCTCCACTTT
.	TRBJ2-7	TRBD1	TRBV4-2	CASSERRTGYEQYF	TGTGCCAGCAGCGAGAGACGGACAGGTTACGAGCAGTACTTC
.	TRBJ2-5	.	TRBV27	CASSFSVGFLYF	TGTGCCAGCAGTTTTTCAGTTGGGTTTTTGTACTTC
.	TRBJ2-1	TRBD2	TRBV7-9	CASSPREARHEQFF	TGTGCCAGCAGCCCCCGGGAGGCCCGGCATGAGCAGTTCTTC
.	TRBJ2-2	.	TRBV7-9	CASSLKGEVVKELFF	TGTGCCAGCAGCTTAAAAGGGGAGGTCGTCAAAGAGCTGTTTTTT
.	TRBJ1-1	.	TRBV28	CASHRVSTEAFF	TGTGCCAGCCACAGGGTGAGCACTGAAGCTTTCTTT
.	TRBJ2-1	TRBD2	TRBV5-1	CASSLSLAAYNEQFF	TGCGCCAGCAGCTTGAGTCTAGCGGCCTACAATGAGCAGTTCTTC
.	TRBJ1-2	.	TRBV5-1	CASSLGITNYGYTF	TGCGCCAGCAGCTTGGGCATAACTAACTATGGCTACACCTTC
.	TRBJ1-1	.	TRBV19	CASSKYDGTARAFF	TGTGCCAGTAGTAAATACGACGGGACGGCCCGGGCTTTCTTT
once	TRBJ2-7	.	TRBV28	CASSQTGSYEQYF	TGTGCCAGCAGTCAAACAGGGTCCTACGAGCAGTACTTC
.	TRBJ2-3	.	TRBV5-6	CASSLAVEYTDTQYF	TGTGCCAGCAGCCTGGCGGTTGAATACACAGATACGCAGTATTTT
few	TRBJ1-4	TRBD1	TRBV7-6	CASSLIGTGDEKLFF	TGTGCCAGCAGCTTAATCGGGACAGGGGATGAAAAACTGTTTTTT
.	TRBJ1-5	.	TRBV2	CASSLSSPPQPQHF	TGTGCCAGCAGCCTATCGTCCCCCCCTCAGCCCCAGCATTTT
.	TRBJ1-2	.	TRBV7-9	CASSYLDRDYGYTF	TGTGCCAGCAGCTACCTCGACAGAGACTATGGCTACACCTTC
few	TRBJ1-1	.	TRBV11-3	CASSLGGRTEAFF	TGTGCCAGCTCCCTTGGGGGACGCACTGAAGCTTTCTTT
.	TRBJ2-7	.	TRBV28	CASAPDGRSYEQYF	TGTGCCAGCGCGCCTGACGGACGTTCCTACGAGCAGTACTTC
.	TRBJ1-1	.	TRBV7-8	CASGGQPNTEAFF	TGTGCCAGCGGCGGACAGCCGAACACTGAAGCTTTCTTT
.	TRBJ1-2	TRBD1	TRBV10-3	CAISGTGKGGYTF	TGTGCCATCAGTGGGACAGGGAAGGGTGGCTACACCTTC
.	TRBJ2-7	TRBD2	TRBV28	CASSRLAGLSYEQYF	TGTGCCAGCAGCCGACTAGCGGGACTCTCCTACGAGCAGTACTTC
.	TRBJ2-7	.	TRBV28	CASSLDSWREQYF	TGTGCCAGCAGCCTGGACAGTTGGAGGGAGCAGTACTTC